This record concerns one TCR beta chain sequence. Its antigen is unknown. These data are taken from a study of beta chain features in type 1 diabetes. Study-wide context: Patients and healthy donors were similar in age, gender and cell yields.

Trimming cost V 1 base and J 4 bases, with 9 bases left between them. The CDR3 totals 14 residues. Per the germline V gene, CDR1 is SGHAT and CDR2 is FQDESV (reference sequence). Study-level points and caveats: cDNA-based sequencing might over-represent cells highly expressing TCR.

One heparinised blood draw averaging around 0.12 L was given by each donor. Since all of the isolated RNA was reverse transcribed, expressed TCRB transcripts were what got sequenced. The data were produced by immunoSEQ multiplex PCR, yet TCRdb's version contains in-frame clones alone and is incomplete. There are under 300,000 clones in the sample; about 8% occur only once, and about 0.93% lies in the top ten. The sequenced material came from central memory CD4+ T cells from blood. This chain connects TRBV11-1 to TRBJ2-3; D tentatively reads TRBD1 or TRBD2 (5 bases each). The TCR was taken from a woman between 18 and 29 years old in good health. This chain's CDR3 is CASSLVLGADTQYF. The CDR3 DNA reads TGTGCCAGCAGCTTAGTGTTGGGGGCAGATACGCAGTATTTT.